The following is a T cell receptor beta chain sequence with its context. These data originate in a study of sequential checkpoint blockade in melanoma. Study context: Arm A got nivolumab then ipilimumab; arm B the reverse, 1:1. Each arm's sequence ended with maintenance nivolumab.

Profiling relied on immunoSEQ multiplex PCR, and the TCRdb table lists in-frame clones only, not all of them. The sample yields some 10,000 clones, about three quarters seen once. Germline-derived CDR1 and CDR2 are SGHKS and YYEKEE (reference sequence). The CDR3 has 16 residues. Trimming stripped 0 bases from V and 1 base from J, with 12 bases between. Treatment indicated: randomized to nivolumab then ipilimumab (arm A) or the reverse (arm B). PBMC sorting kept live CD3+CD8+ cells without CD19 or CD56. The clonotype comes from a human donor with melanoma. Sequencing used CD8+ T cells sorted from blood (inferred from file names), obtained from a patient given nivolumab and ipilimumab in sequence. This chain joins TRBV5-5 and TRBJ2-3, with no clear D. CDR3 residues: CASSLELSLGTDTQYF. DNA of the CDR3: TGTGCCAGCAGCTTGGAACTATCCCTTGGCACAGATACGCAGTATTTT. The entire variable domain, with the rest obtained from reference TRBV5-5 and TRBJ2-3, is as follows: DAGVTQSPTHLIKTRGQQVTLRCSPISGHKSVSWYQQVLGQGPQFIFQYYEKEERGRGNFPDRFSARQFPNYSSELNVNALLLGDSALYLCASSLELSLGTDTQYFGPGTRLTVL.